This T cell receptor beta chain was recorded in a study of blood T cell repertoires in COVID-19. Overall study: Spain, Italy and the United States supplied samples that represented acute and convalescent COVID-19. Nucleic acid was either cDNA or gDNA, and it came from T cells, B-cell-depleted T cells, or PBMCs.

Trimming removed 5 bases at V and 3 bases at J, with 13 bases between. Germline lookup yields CDR1 MNHEY and CDR2 SVGAGI. This CDR3 has 15 amino acids. In the original analysis: Reference gene primers were amplified, and this amplification served to estimate nucleated cell counts. Repertoires were generated with immunoSEQ multiplex PCR, while TCRdb's copy carries only in-frame clones and drops some. The D gene and trimming were derived from the DNA, and the V and J assignments and clone size from that table. The repertoire consists of 75,000 to 95,000 clones, with around 87% occurring once and the leading ten covering 1.1%.

V is TRBV6-5 and J is TRBJ1-4; D uncertain. The specimen was peripheral blood. The TCR sequence derives from a human donor in a cohort sampled during active COVID-19. CDR3 DNA: TGTGCCAGCAGTCGTATGGGGAGGGCTAATGAAAAACTGTTTTTT. Amino acid sequence: CASSRMGRANEKLFF.